This record concerns one TCR beta chain sequence. This sample is drawn from a study of cytomegalovirus exposure and HLA in healthy donors. Germline lookup yields CDR1 LNHDA and CDR2 SQIVND (reference sequence). Germline trimming cut 11 bases from V and 4 bases from J; bases unmatched to any gene: 9. The CDR3 length is 13 residues. PCR primers comprised 60 Vbeta and 13 Jbeta primers. The assay was immunoSEQ multiplex PCR, and TCRdb's table has in-frame clones only and misses some. The sample has some 120,000 clones, approximately 80% seen once; the top ten hold 2% to 2.5%. The source is a woman in her thirties or forties in good health and CMV-seronegative. The chain joins TRBV19 to TRBJ2-7, with 9 bases lining up with TRBD1. Sequenced sample: PBMCs. The CDR3 spells CAASQGAFYEQYF. The DNA for the CDR3 is TGTGCCGCTTCACAGGGGGCGTTTTACGAGCAGTACTTC.